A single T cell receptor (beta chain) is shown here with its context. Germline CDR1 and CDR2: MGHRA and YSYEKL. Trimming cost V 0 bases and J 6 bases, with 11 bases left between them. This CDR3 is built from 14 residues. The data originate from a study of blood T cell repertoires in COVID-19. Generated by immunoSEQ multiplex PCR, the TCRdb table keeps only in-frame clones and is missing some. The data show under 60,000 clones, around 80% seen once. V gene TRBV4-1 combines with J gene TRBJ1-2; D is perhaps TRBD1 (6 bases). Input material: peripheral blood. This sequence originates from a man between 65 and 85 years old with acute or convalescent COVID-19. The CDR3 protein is CASSQDPTGHGYTF. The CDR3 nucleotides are TGCGCCAGCAGCCAAGATCCCACAGGGCATGGCTACACCTTC.